The TCR beta chain under discussion was sequenced for a study of blood T cell repertoires in COVID-19. The V segment lost 1 base and the J segment 3 bases; nucleotides outside the gene matches: 11. CDR1 is SEHNR, CDR2 FQNEAQ, per germline (reference sequence). The CDR3 totals 17 residues. Data came from immunoSEQ multiplex PCR; TCRdb stores just in-frame clones and leaves some out. The table has some 97,000 clones, 70% to 90% seen once. The V call is TRBV7-9, the J call TRBJ2-5; the match to TRBD1 covers 7 bases. This sequence originates from a human donor in a cohort sampled during active COVID-19. Material for sequencing was peripheral blood. CDR3 sequence: CASSLVHRTGLKETQYF. The CDR3 nucleotides are TGTGCCAGCAGCTTAGTACATCGGACAGGACTCAAAGAGACCCAGTACTTC. Complete variable domain (other parts from reference TRBV7-9 and TRBJ2-5): DTGVSQNPRHKITKRGQNVTFRCDPISEHNRLYWYRQTLGQGPEFLTYFQNEAQLEKSRLLSDRFSAERPKGSFSTLEIQRTEQGDSAMYLCASSLVHRTGLKETQYFGPGTRLLVL.